Sequencing of this T cell receptor beta chain was carried out in a study of PD-1 blockade in classical Hodgkin lymphoma. Indicated time point: newly diagnosed, previously untreated cHL patient sample. Thawed PBMCs were the source of CD8+ T cells, obtained through magnetic negative selection. The germline V and J ends were trimmed by 3 bases and 5 bases, with 14 bases remaining between them. CDR1 is SGHVS, CDR2 FNYEAQ, per germline. This CDR3 contains 16 residues. This table comes from immunoSEQ multiplex PCR, and its TCRdb copy is limited to in-frame clones, with some not included. The data show 19,000 or so clones, with about 87% seen just once and roughly 7.4% held by the top ten.

The sequenced sample consisted of CD8+ T cells from blood. The clonotype comes from a human donor with classical Hodgkin lymphoma. This rearrangement joins TRBV7-6 to TRBJ1-6; possibly TRBD1 for D (5 bases). The DNA for the CDR3 is TGTGCCAGCAGCTTCGGTCAGGGAACAAATAATTCACCCCTCCACTTT. Translating gives CASSFGQGTNNSPLHF.